This T cell receptor beta chain was found in a study of T cell responses to AZD1222 COVID-19 vaccine. Findings and caveats of the study: It was only after the peak T cell response that any repertoires were sampled. Donors in the cohort were predominantly white British and more often female, and clonal diversity was possibly underestimated.

Profiled with immunoSEQ multiplex PCR; TCRdb holds only in-frame clones, not every one. The sample shows some 130,000 clones, 90% of them seen only once. As regards this clone: Its antigen is unknown.

V dropped 0 bases and J dropped 6 bases, with 13 bases sitting between them. Germline CDR1 is SGDLS and CDR2 is YYNGEE. The CDR3 runs to 14 residues. The chain is built from TRBV9 and TRBJ2-7, with D perhaps TRBD1 (6 bases). This clonotype was sampled from an adult in good health. The sample consisted of peripheral blood, taken on day 0 of AZD1222 vaccination. CDR3 nucleotides: TGTGCCAGCAGCGTAGCTCCCAGGGGCCGCGAGCAGTACTTC. Its protein is CASSVAPRGREQYF.